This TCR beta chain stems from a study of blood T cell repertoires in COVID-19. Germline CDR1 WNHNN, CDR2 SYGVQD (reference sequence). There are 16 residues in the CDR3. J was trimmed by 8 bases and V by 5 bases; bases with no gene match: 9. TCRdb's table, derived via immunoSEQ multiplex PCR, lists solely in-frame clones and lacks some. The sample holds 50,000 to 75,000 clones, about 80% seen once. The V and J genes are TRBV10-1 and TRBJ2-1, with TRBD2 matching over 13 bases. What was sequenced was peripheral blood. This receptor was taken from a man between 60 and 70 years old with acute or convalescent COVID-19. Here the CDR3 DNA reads TGCGCCAGCAGTAGGACTAGCGGGAGTACAAACCATGAGCAGTTCTTC. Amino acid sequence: CASSRTSGSTNHEQFF.